Each of the 8 T cell receptor beta chains below was sequenced from the same sample in a study of cytomegalovirus exposure and HLA in healthy donors. The PCR contained 60 Vbeta and 13 Jbeta primers. Repertoires were generated with immunoSEQ multiplex PCR, while TCRdb's copy carries only in-frame clones and drops some. Found here are about 150,000 clones, roughly 84% of them singletons; the top ten hold about 2.6%. The sample was PBMCs. The receptors derive from a boy aged 2 to 10 in good health and CMV-seronegative.

A single count supports this clone. The chain joins TRBV9 to TRBJ2-2, with a weak D call TRBD2 (6 bases). Germline CDR1 is SGDLS and CDR2 is YYNGEE. Trimming removed 0 bases from V and 4 bases from J, with 19 bases in between. This CDR3 is 18 amino acids long. The CDR3 here is CASSVGGWGGTSTGELFF. CDR3 nucleotides: TGTGCCAGCAGCGTAGGGGGGTGGGGCGGGACCTCCACCGGGGAGCTGTTTTTT.

This chain links TRBV7-2 with TRBJ2-5, with 7 bases lining up with TRBD1. The trim removed 4 bases at V and 4 bases at J, leaving 9 bases unmatched. Germline V gene data show CDR1 as SGHTA and CDR2 as FQGNSA. The CDR3 consists of 15 residues. CDR3 amino acids: CASSSSGGPRETQYF. The CDR3 DNA follows: TGTGCCAGCAGCTCTTCAGGGGGACCGAGAGAGACCCAGTACTTC.

V usage is TRBV4-3 and J usage is TRBJ2-7; 7 bases fit TRBD2. Trimming removed 1 base from V and 7 bases from J; junction bases left unmatched: 13. This CDR3 comprises 16 residues. The germline V gene encodes CDR1 LGHNA and CDR2 YSLEER. The CDR3 bases are TGCGCCAGCAGCCAAGGACTTAGAGCGGGATCTCTGGAGCAGTACTTC. It codes for CASSQGLRAGSLEQYF.

This chain uses TRBV5-1 with TRBJ1-1; TRBD1 is a possible D gene (5 bases). The CDR3 totals 14 residues. The V end was cut by 1 base, the J end by 0 bases, with 7 bases between. Germline V lookup: CDR1 SGHRS, CDR2 YFSETQ. CDR3 in amino acids: CASSLSGMNTEAFF. DNA for the CDR3: TGCGCCAGCAGCTTGTCAGGGATGAACACTGAAGCTTTCTTT.

J is TRBJ2-3 and V is TRBV4-1; D is unclear. V was shortened by 1 base and J by 1 base, with 6 bases between the two germline ends. Germline V CDR1 and CDR2: MGHRA, YSYEKL. This CDR3 region has 14 residues. The CDR3, as DNA: TGCGCCAGCAGCCAAGTTGTCGGCACAGATACGCAGTATTTT. It encodes CASSQVVGTDTQYF.

The genes are TRBV28 and TRBJ2-7, with D maybe TRBD2 (6 bases). V gave up 5 bases and J gave up 0 bases, with 11 bases separating them. The CDR3 totals 14 residues. The germline gives CDR1 MDHEN, CDR2 SYDVKM. CDR3 in DNA: TGTGCCAGCAGTGTCCAGACTAGCTCCTACGAGCAGTACTTC. Translated, it gives CASSVQTSSYEQYF.

This chain uses TRBV5-1 with TRBJ1-1; D is unclear. The ends were cut back, 4 bases at V and 1 base at J, with 11 bases in the middle. This CDR3 comprises 14 residues. Germline CDR1 reads SGHRS; CDR2 reads YFSETQ. The CDR3 here is CASSVLSGNTEAFF. The CDR3 DNA is TGCGCCAGCAGCGTGCTCTCCGGGAACACTGAAGCTTTCTTT.

The V and J genes are TRBV11-3 and TRBJ2-7, with 9 bases lining up with TRBD1. J was trimmed by 2 bases and V by 4 bases; bases with no gene match: 6. Looked up from germline, CDR1 is SGHNT and CDR2 is YENEEA. This CDR3 spans 15 amino acids. The CDR3 region has the DNA TGTGCCAGCAGCTCCTCCGGGACAGGGACCTACGAGCAGTACTTC. Translating gives CASSSSGTGTYEQYF.